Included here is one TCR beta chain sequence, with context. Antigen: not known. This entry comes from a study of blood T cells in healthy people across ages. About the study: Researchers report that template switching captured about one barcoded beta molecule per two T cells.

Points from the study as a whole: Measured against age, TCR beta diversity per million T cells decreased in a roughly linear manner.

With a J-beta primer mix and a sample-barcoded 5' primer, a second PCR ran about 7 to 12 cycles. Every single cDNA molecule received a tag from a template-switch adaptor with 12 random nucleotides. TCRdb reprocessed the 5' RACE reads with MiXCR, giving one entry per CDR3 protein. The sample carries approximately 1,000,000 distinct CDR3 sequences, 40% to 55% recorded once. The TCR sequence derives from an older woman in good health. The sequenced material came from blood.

DNA for the CDR3: TGTGCCACTCCACCAACACCGGGACTAGCGATGGATGAGCAGTACTTC. Protein product: CATPPTPGLAMDEQYF. The chain has TRBV28 and TRBJ2-5; TRBD2 matches 10 bases. V shed 10 bases and J 11 bases; nucleotides not matched to a gene: 22. Germline CDR1 MDHEN, CDR2 SYDVKM. The CDR3 consists of 16 residues.